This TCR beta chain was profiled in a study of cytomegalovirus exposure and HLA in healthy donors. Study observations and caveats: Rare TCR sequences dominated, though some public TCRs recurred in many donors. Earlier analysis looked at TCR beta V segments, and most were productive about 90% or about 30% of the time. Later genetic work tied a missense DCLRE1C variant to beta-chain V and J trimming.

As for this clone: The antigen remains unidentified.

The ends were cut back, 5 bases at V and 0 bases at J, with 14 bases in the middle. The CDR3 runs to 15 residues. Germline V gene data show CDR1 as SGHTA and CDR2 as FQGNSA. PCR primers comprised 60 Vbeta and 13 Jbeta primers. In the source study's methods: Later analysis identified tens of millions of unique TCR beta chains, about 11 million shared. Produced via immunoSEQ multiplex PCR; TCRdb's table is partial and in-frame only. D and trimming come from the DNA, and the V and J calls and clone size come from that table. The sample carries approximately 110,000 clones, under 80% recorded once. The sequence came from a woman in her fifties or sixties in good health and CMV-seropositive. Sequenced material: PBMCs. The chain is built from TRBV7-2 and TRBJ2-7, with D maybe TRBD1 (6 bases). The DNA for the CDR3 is TGTGCCAGCAGCCCAGGGACAACGCCCTCCTACGAGCAGTACTTC. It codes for CASSPGTTPSYEQYF.